This entry lists 31 T cell receptor beta chains sequenced from one sample in a study of blood T cell repertoires in COVID-19. Profiled with immunoSEQ multiplex PCR; TCRdb holds only in-frame clones, not every one. The sample lists 75,000 to 90,000 clones, about 80% seen once, with more than 10% in the top ten. The source material was peripheral blood. All receptors derive from a woman aged 40 to 50 with active or convalescent COVID-19.

V usage is TRBV4-3 and J usage is TRBJ2-7, with 9 nucleotides matching TRBD1. V shed 3 bases and J 2 bases; nucleotides not matched to a gene: 5. The length of the CDR3 is 15 residues. In germline, CDR1 is LGHNA, CDR2 YSLEER. In DNA, the CDR3 is TGCGCCAGCAGCCAGGACAGGGGTAACGCCTACGAGCAGTACTTC. Its translation: CASSQDRGNAYEQYF.

The rearrangement links TRBV25-1 to TRBJ2-5; TRBD1 aligns across 7 bases. Germline V gene sequence: CDR1 MGHDK, CDR2 SYGVNS. This CDR3 is built from 15 residues. The V segment lost 0 bases and the J segment 2 bases; nucleotides outside the gene matches: 3. The CDR3 nucleotides are TGTGCCAGCAGTGAATACAAGACAGGGCAAGAGACCCAGTACTTC. Amino acids: CASSEYKTGQETQYF.

The rearrangement joins TRBV6-5 to TRBJ2-7; possible D gene TRBD1, 5 bases. This CDR3 is 14 amino acids long. CDR1 MNHEY and CDR2 SVGAGI come from the germline V gene. Between the trimmed V and J ends, which lost 6 bases and 0 bases, there was a span of 12 bases. The CDR3, as DNA: TGTGCCAGCAGGTCAGGGCGACTCTCCTACGAGCAGTACTTC. The encoded protein is CASRSGRLSYEQYF.

V usage is TRBV19 and J usage is TRBJ1-3, with 7 bases that match TRBD1. The CDR3 is 15 amino acids. V lost 5 bases to trimming and J lost 4 bases; unmatched junction nucleotides: 8. Germline lookup yields CDR1 LNHDA and CDR2 SQIVND (reference sequence). CDR3 sequence (DNA): TGTGCCAGTAGTCTCGGACAGGCCTGGGGAAACACCATATATTTT. Translation gives CASSLGQAWGNTIYF.

There are a few counts of this clone. The gene calls are TRBV2 and TRBJ2-2; TRBD1 might be the D (6 bases). The CDR3 runs to 15 residues. Germline lookup yields CDR1 SNHLY and CDR2 FYNNEI. V gave up 6 bases and J gave up 10 bases, with 21 bases separating them. The CDR3 loop reads CASSLDSGSLEELFF. The DNA of the CDR3 is TGTGCCAGCAGCCTGGACAGCGGAAGTTTAGAGGAGCTGTTTTTT.

The chain has TRBV6-6 and TRBJ2-3; maybe TRBD2 (6 bases). The CDR3 spans 13 residues. V was cut by 11 bases and J by 5 bases, with 17 bases left in between. Per the germline V gene, CDR1 is MNHNY and CDR2 is SVGAGI (reference sequence). Here the CDR3 DNA reads TGTGCCGCTTCACGGGGGTCAGGAGATACGCAGTATTTT. Translation: CAASRGSGDTQYF.

The V gene is TRBV10-1, the J gene TRBJ2-7, with D unresolved. CDR1 is WNHNN and CDR2 is SYGVQD in the germline V gene (reference sequence). There are 19 residues in the CDR3. V lost 0 bases and J 3 bases, leaving 24 bases between the germline ends. In DNA, the CDR3 is TGCGCCAGCAGTGAGTCTAGAGAGCATGTCTCTAATGAATTCTACGAGCAGTACTTC. It yields the protein CASSESREHVSNEFYEQYF.

This clone has just one count. V usage is TRBV7-3 and J usage is TRBJ2-3; a weak D match, TRBD2 (6 bases). This CDR3 has 15 residues. Looked up from germline, CDR1 is SGHTA and CDR2 is FQGTGA. V lost 4 bases, J lost 4 bases, and 15 bases lay in between. For the CDR3, the DNA is TGTGCCAGCAGCTCCTCGGGCGGCGGGGCAGATACGCAGTATTTT. As protein: CASSSSGGGADTQYF.

The CDR3 is CASSGTGGTPEAFF. CDR3 in DNA: TGTGCCAGCAGTGGGACTGGAGGGACCCCTGAAGCTTTCTTT. This rearrangement joins TRBV7-9 to TRBJ1-1; possible D gene TRBD1, 5 bases. The CDR3 runs to 14 residues. Trimming took off 6 bases at V and 6 bases at J, with 17 bases between the two ends. The germline V gene encodes CDR1 SEHNR and CDR2 FQNEAQ (reference sequence). The entire variable domain, with the rest obtained from reference TRBV7-9 and TRBJ1-1, is as follows: DTGVSQNPRHKITKRGQNVTFRCDPISEHNRLYWYRQTLGQGPEFLTYFQNEAQLEKSRLLSDRFSAERPKGSFSTLEIQRTEQGDSAMYLCASSGTGGTPEAFFGQGTRLTVV.

This chain joins TRBV5-6 and TRBJ2-1; 7 bases fit TRBD1. Germline-derived CDR1 and CDR2 are SGHDT and YYEEEE. The CDR3 sequence is 14 residues long. With V trimmed by 6 bases and J by 12 bases, 15 bases remained unmatched. The chain's CDR3 is CASIRDRTKEGQFF. DNA of the CDR3: TGTGCCAGCATCCGGGACAGAACAAAAGAAGGGCAGTTCTTC.

V gene TRBV18 combines with J gene TRBJ2-7; 7 bases are a match to TRBD1. V shed 4 bases and J 3 bases; nucleotides not matched to a gene: 6. The germline V gene has CDR1 KGHSH and CDR2 LQKENI. The CDR3 contains 14 residues. CDR3 in DNA: TGTGCCAGCTCACAGGGGGCCCTTTACTACGAGCAGTACTTC. Translating gives CASSQGALYYEQYF.

This chain links TRBV7-2 with TRBJ2-2; D remains ambiguous. Trimming stripped 7 bases from V and 1 base from J, with 4 bases between. Germline CDR1 is SGHTA and CDR2 is FQGNSA. The CDR3 totals 12 residues. CDR3 nucleotide sequence: TGTGCCAGCAAACAGAACACCGGGGAGCTGTTTTTT. This encodes CASKQNTGELFF.

The genes are TRBV6-5 and TRBJ2-3, with 9 bases matching TRBD2. Germline V gene sequence: CDR1 MNHEY, CDR2 SVGAGI. The CDR3 contains 15 residues. V dropped 6 bases and J dropped 1; count of bases not matched to a gene: 5. CDR3 bases: TGTGCCAGCAGAATAATAGCGGGGGGCACAGATACGCAGTATTTT. It codes for CASRIIAGGTDTQYF.

The chain has TRBV2 and TRBJ1-6; D gene uncertain. Germline V gene data show CDR1 as SNHLY and CDR2 as FYNNEI. The CDR3 is 14 residues long. Trimming took off 6 bases at V and 3 bases at J, with 9 bases between the two ends. CDR3 in DNA: TGTGCCAGCAGATTTAGTTACTATAATTCACCCCTCCACTTT. Amino acid sequence: CASRFSYYNSPLHF.

The count of this clone is one. The chain uses TRBV9 and TRBJ2-5, with TRBD2 identical over 9 bases. Per germline, CDR1 SGDLS and CDR2 YYNGEE. The CDR3 has 15 residues. V lost 4 bases and J lost 1; bases outside the gene matches: 5. The CDR3 spells CASSMTSGLQETQYF. CDR3 bases: TGTGCCAGCAGCATGACTAGCGGACTCCAAGAGACCCAGTACTTC.

The genes are TRBV28 and TRBJ1-2; 9 nucleotides line up with TRBD1. Trimming removed 3 bases from V and 4 bases from J; junction bases left unmatched: 18. The CDR3 has 19 amino acids. Germline V gives CDR1 MDHEN, CDR2 SYDVKM. The CDR3 reads CASSFSPAGQGYRSYGYTF. CDR3 coding DNA: TGTGCCAGCAGTTTTTCCCCCGCGGGACAGGGTTATAGAAGCTATGGCTACACCTTC.

The V call is TRBV28, the J call TRBJ1-1; a weak D match, TRBD1 (6 bases). The V gene's germline CDR1 is MDHEN and CDR2 SYDVKM. V was cut by 4 bases and J by 5 bases, with 17 bases left in between. This CDR3 is built from 15 residues. The DNA for the CDR3 is TGTGCCAGCAGTTCCCTGGGGGCCTCGGGGACTGAAGCTTTCTTT. Its protein product is CASSSLGASGTEAFF.

The chain joins TRBV7-8 to TRBJ1-6; tentatively, D is TRBD1 (5 bases). CDR3 size: 14 residues. Trimming pared 1 base from V and 9 bases from J, leaving 10 bases between. Germline CDR1 SGHVS, CDR2 FQNEAQ. In DNA form, the CDR3 reads TGTGCCAGCAGCTTAGGACAGCAGGGTTCACCCCTCCACTTT. Translation: CASSLGQQGSPLHF. The full variable domain, completed using reference TRBV7-8 and TRBJ1-6, is GAGVSQSPRYKVAKRGQDVALRCDPISGHVSLFWYQQALGQGPEFLTYFQNEAQLDKSGLPSDRFFAERPEGSVSTLKIQRTQQEDSAVYLCASSLGQQGSPLHFGNGTRLTVT.

The V and J genes are TRBV28 and TRBJ1-6, with unresolved D. Germline-derived CDR1 and CDR2 are MDHEN and SYDVKM. This CDR3 has 14 residues. V dropped 2 bases and J dropped 12 bases, with 14 bases sitting between them. CDR3 protein: CASSLISEGEPLHF. CDR3 nucleotide sequence: TGTGCCAGCAGTTTAATAAGTGAGGGCGAACCCCTCCACTTT.

V and J are TRBV28 and TRBJ1-1; the D gene is possibly TRBD1 (6 bases). The ends were cut back, 8 bases at V and 0 bases at J, with 22 bases in the middle. Germline CDR1 MDHEN, CDR2 SYDVKM. CDR3 length: 17 residues. The CDR3 spells CASGTGTVFSLNTEAFF. CDR3 nucleotides: TGTGCCAGCGGAACAGGGACGGTTTTTTCGTTGAACACTGAAGCTTTCTTT.

The chain carries TRBV2 and TRBJ1-3, with 7 positions matching TRBD1. The CDR3 is made up of 17 amino acids. The V gene end was trimmed by 3 bases and the J gene end by 0 bases; junction bases not matched to a gene: 8. The germline V gene has CDR1 SNHLY and CDR2 FYNNEI. Here the CDR3 reads CASSDGQGGHSGNTIYF. The CDR3, as DNA: TGTGCCAGCAGTGATGGTCAGGGGGGCCACTCTGGAAACACCATATATTTT.

This clone was detected a few times. The chain joins TRBV19 to TRBJ2-3; 11 nucleotides line up with TRBD2. V lost 8 bases to trimming and J lost 6 bases; unmatched junction nucleotides: 7. The CDR3 covers 14 residues. The germline gives CDR1 LNHDA, CDR2 SQIVND (reference sequence). In nucleotides, the CDR3 is TGTGCCAGTGGGGGACTAGCGGAGGGGGATACGCAGTATTTT. Protein: CASGGLAEGDTQYF.

V and J are TRBV12-3 or TRBV12-4 and TRBJ2-2; possible D gene TRBD2, 5 bases. The CDR3 loop spans 13 amino acids. V was pared by 6 bases and J by 7 bases, with 12 bases between. CDR3 DNA sequence: TGTGCCAGCAGCTACGGGGAAGTCGGGGAGCTGTTTTTT. The encoded protein is CASSYGEVGELFF.

V gene TRBV4-1 combines with J gene TRBJ1-6; 11 nucleotides align to TRBD1. In germline, CDR1 is MGHRA, CDR2 YSYEKL. Trimming cost V 1 base and J 5 bases; bases outside gene matches: 4. The CDR3 contains 17 residues. This CDR3 is CASSQGGQGANNSPLHF. The DNA for the CDR3 is TGCGCCAGCAGCCAAGGCGGACAGGGGGCTAATAATTCACCCCTCCACTTT.

This chain links TRBV13 with TRBJ2-7; the D gene is possibly TRBD1 (6 bases). Germline loops: CDR1 PRHDT, CDR2 FYEKMQ (reference sequence). This CDR3 is built from 14 residues. V was cut by 1 base and J by 5 bases, with 12 bases left in between. The CDR3 DNA reads as TGTGCCAGCAGCTTAGATCCAGGGGTCCACGAGCAGTACTTC. This gives the protein CASSLDPGVHEQYF.

This clone was counted at least ten times. The rearrangement joins TRBV2 to TRBJ2-4; 8 nucleotides match TRBD2. This CDR3 is 16 amino acids long. The V gene end was trimmed by 2 bases and the J gene end by 5 bases; junction bases not matched to a gene: 8. Germline CDR1 is SNHLY and CDR2 is FYNNEI. The CDR3 loop reads CASSELAGGPQNIQYF. The CDR3 DNA sequence: TGTGCCAGCAGTGAACTGGCGGGGGGACCTCAAAACATTCAGTACTTC.

V and J are TRBV5-1 and TRBJ1-4; D is uncertain. The CDR3 totals 15 residues. Trimming cost V 0 bases and J 4 bases, with 10 bases left between them. Germline V lookup: CDR1 SGHRS, CDR2 YFSETQ. The CDR3 bases are TGCGCCAGCAGCTTGGGAGACACCAGTAATGAAAAACTGTTTTTT. Protein sequence: CASSLGDTSNEKLFF.

The V and J genes are TRBV24-1 and TRBJ2-3; 10 positions match TRBD2. CDR3 length: 20 residues. Trimming at V came to 0 bases and at J to 1 base, leaving 12 bases not matched to a gene. Germline V CDR1 and CDR2: KGHDR, SFDVKD. CDR3 nucleotide sequence: TGTGCCACCAGTGATTTGGCCAGCGGGGGGGGCAAATGGGGCACAGATACGCAGTATTTT. It codes for CATSDLASGGGKWGTDTQYF.

V usage is TRBV4-3 and J usage is TRBJ2-3; D unclear. Germline V lookup: CDR1 LGHNA, CDR2 YSLEER. The CDR3 covers 14 residues. V dropped 1 base and J dropped 3 bases, with 8 bases sitting between them. The CDR3 spells CASSQGFTTDTQYF. In DNA form, the CDR3 reads TGCGCCAGCAGCCAAGGGTTCACTACAGATACGCAGTATTTT.

V gene TRBV14 combines with J gene TRBJ2-2; 7 bases are a match to TRBD1. The J segment lost 8 bases and the V segment lost 5 bases, leaving 5 bases of the junction unmatched. CDR1 is SGHDN, CDR2 FVKESK, per germline. The length of the CDR3 is 13 residues. The CDR3 DNA is TGTGCCAGCAGCTCCCGACAGGGAGGGGAGCTGTTTTTT. Its translation is CASSSRQGGELFF.

This chain connects TRBV6-1 to TRBJ1-5, with D possibly being TRBD1 (6 bases). The germline V and J ends were trimmed by 1 base and 4 bases, with 11 bases remaining between them. The CDR3 sequence is 15 residues long. Per the germline V gene, CDR1 is MNHNS and CDR2 is SASEGT. In nucleotides, the CDR3 is TGTGCCAGCAGTGAAGGGGGGACAAGGAATCAGCCCCAGCATTTT. Its protein is CASSEGGTRNQPQHF.